A single sample is the source of the 13 T cell receptor beta chains below, sequenced in a study of identical twins (TCRdb year 2016). The library was made by 5' RACE. TCRdb shows the sequencer as Illumina HiSeq 2000. In-frame beta chains were kept once TCRdb had trimmed the public reads at Q25 with fastp and called clones with MiXCR. Rows are unified per CDR3 protein, each entry keeping the most common DNA and genes. The sample yields 350,000 to 450,000 distinct CDR3 sequences; around a sixth were counted once. 9% to 15% of the sample belongs to the ten largest clones. Sequencing was done on a sample of naive T cells sorted from blood. The cell subset or site label here, explained by the study, means: cells isolated with a human naive T-cell isolation kit. Receptor source: a man aged 50-59 years in good health.

The rearrangement joins TRBV9 to TRBJ2-5; TRBD2 matches 8 bases. The germline gives CDR1 SGDLS, CDR2 YYNGEE. The CDR3 loop spans 15 amino acids. V dropped 0 bases and J dropped 5; count of bases not matched to a gene: 6. The CDR3 coding sequence is TGTGCCAGCAGCGTAGCTGCCCAGCGGGGGGAGACCCAGTACTTC. It encodes CASSVAAQRGETQYF.

A word on this clonotype: A read error may explain this, as a much larger clone is one base away. J is TRBJ2-6 and V is TRBV11-2; D ambiguous. The CDR3 is 13 amino acids. Germline CDR1 is SGHAT and CDR2 is FQNNGV. V was pared by 2 bases and J by 5 bases, with 4 bases between. The CDR3 sequence is CASSLYRANVLTF. For the CDR3, the DNA is TGTGCCAGCAGCTTATATAGGGCCAACGTCCTGACTTTC.

This clonotype was detected only a few times. The gene calls are TRBV20-1 and TRBJ1-5; no clear D gene. This CDR3 contains 17 residues. Germline V lookup: CDR1 DFQATT, CDR2 SNEGSKA (reference sequence). Trimming took 5 bases from V and 4 from J, leaving 24 bases between them. CDR3 sequence reads: CSAYPEGPVGPNQPQHF. CDR3 DNA: TGCAGTGCTTACCCGGAAGGACCCGTCGGACCGAATCAGCCCCAGCATTTT.

This clonotype was seen at least ten times. This sequence joins TRBV7-2 and TRBJ2-3; unclear D gene. This CDR3 spans 12 amino acids. The ends were cut back, 2 bases at V and 8 bases at J, with 8 bases in the middle. The germline CDR1 and CDR2 sequences are SGHTA and FQGNSA. DNA of the CDR3: TGTGCCAGCAGCTTATTGGCCTTTACGCAGTATTTT. This translates into CASSLLAFTQYF.

This clonotype was found many times. As DNA, the CDR3 is TGTGCCACCAGCAGAGGAGGGTTCACTGAAGCTTTCTTT. Amino acids: CATSRGGFTEAFF. The rearrangement uses TRBV15 and TRBJ1-1; no definite D call. The germline gives CDR1 LNHNV, CDR2 YYDKDF (reference sequence). The V end lost 1 base, the J end lost 4 bases, and 7 bases lay between the germline ends. CDR3 length: 13 amino acids.

The genes are TRBV6-8 and TRBJ1-3; no firm D call. The CDR3 loop spans 15 amino acids. Deletions cut 5 bases from V and 0 bases from J, with 11 bases between. CDR1 and CDR2 (germline): MNHGY, SAAAGT. For the CDR3, the DNA is TGTGCCAGCAGTCGAAACACGAGCTCTGGAAACACCATATATTTT. Residues: CASSRNTSSGNTIYF.

This clonotype was detected a few times. The chain employs TRBV7-9 and TRBJ1-1; D unclear. This CDR3 contains 14 residues. Germline V CDR1 and CDR2: SEHNR, FQNEAQ (reference sequence). The V and J ends lost 1 base and 11 bases respectively, with 17 bases between them. The CDR3 region has the DNA TGTGCCAGCAGCTTAGTTGGCCGGATGGTGGGGGCTTTCTTT. Its protein product is CASSLVGRMVGAFF.

This chain uses TRBV12-3 or TRBV12-4 with TRBJ2-3; D gene ambiguous. This CDR3 region has 12 residues. Trimming stripped 3 bases from V and 6 bases from J, with 7 bases between. The CDR3 DNA reads as TGTGCCAGCAGTTTCTTAACCGATACGCAGTATTTT. Translated, it gives CASSFLTDTQYF.

This clonotype was counted a few times. This chain uses TRBV9 with TRBJ2-1, with a tentative D call TRBD2 (6 bases). Germline assignment: CDR1 SGDLS and CDR2 YYNGEE. The V end was cut by 2 bases, the J end by 10 bases, with 16 bases between. The CDR3 is 14 amino acids. DNA for the CDR3: TGTGCCAGCAGCGTCCTTAGCGGCGCTGCAGAGCAGTTCTTC. This codes for CASSVLSGAAEQFF.

To note about this clonotype: The DNA is omitted, as the CDR3 cannot be located on it reliably, and the CDR3 follows TCRdb's listing. The chain links TRBV12-2 to TRBJ1-3. TRBV12-2 is a recognized pseudogene. The CDR3 comprises 15 residues, both ends counted. CDR3 sequence reads: CASRHRSVPGNTIYF.

This clonotype showed up just a few times. The chain employs TRBV5-1 and TRBJ2-3, with 8 bases identical to TRBD1. There are 15 residues in the CDR3. V was clipped by 3 bases and J by 5 bases; unmatched bases: 8. CDR1 SGHRS and CDR2 YFSETQ come from the germline V gene. The CDR3 spells CASSSIQGEGDTQYF. In DNA, the CDR3 is TGCGCCAGCAGCTCAATACAGGGGGAAGGAGATACGCAGTATTTT.

The chain carries TRBV11-2 and TRBJ2-5; a possible D gene is TRBD1 (6 bases). The CDR3 has 14 residues. The germline gives CDR1 SGHAT, CDR2 FQNNGV. V was pared by 5 bases and J by 1 base, with 11 bases between. CDR3 nucleotides: TGTGCCAGCAGCCGAGGACAGCTCCAAGAGACCCAGTACTTC. It is translated as CASSRGQLQETQYF.

This clonotype was seen only once. This chain uses TRBV6-2 or TRBV6-3 with TRBJ1-1; the match to TRBD1 covers 7 bases. The germline V gene encodes CDR1 MNHEY and CDR2 SVGEGT. V lost 5 bases and J lost 5; bases outside the gene matches: 20. The CDR3 totals 18 residues. Here the CDR3 reads CASSPVGRGSPGATEAFF. CDR3 nucleotide sequence: TGTGCCAGCAGTCCGGTTGGCAGGGGGTCTCCTGGGGCGACTGAAGCTTTCTTT.